This TCR beta chain was documented in a study of response to subunit inactivated influenza vaccine. With 4 bases clipped from V and 5 bases from J, the junction kept 4 bases outside the gene matches. This CDR3 is built from 14 residues. Per the germline V gene, CDR1 is SEHNR and CDR2 is FQNEAQ (reference sequence). In TCRdb, the RT-PCR reads were re-called with MiXCR into one record per CDR3 protein. This sample has around 710,000 distinct CDR3 sequences, with approximately 13% found just once. Study-level findings and limits: The study's authors posited that every seasonal influenza vaccination enlists few new T cells.

In the case of this clonotype: Antigen unknown.

The chain employs TRBV7-9 and TRBJ2-2, with TRBD2 identical over 7 bases. This material consisted of PBMCs from blood, taken less than 15 days before vaccination. This receptor was identified in a man aged 50-59 years who received an inactivated influenza vaccine. For the CDR3, the DNA is TGTGCCAGCAGCTGGTGGCGGGGGACCGGGGAGCTGTTTTTT. It codes for CASSWWRGTGELFF. The variable domain in full, with the rest retrieved from reference TRBV7-9 and TRBJ2-2, is DTGVSQNPRHKITKRGQNVTFRCDPISEHNRLYWYRQTLGQGPEFLTYFQNEAQLEKSRLLSDRFSAERPKGSFSTLEIQRTEQGDSAMYLCASSWWRGTGELFFGEGSRLTVL.